Presented here are 15 T cell receptor beta chains from one specimen sequenced in a study of cytomegalovirus exposure and HLA in healthy donors. 60 Vbeta and 13 Jbeta primers were used in PCR. Only in-frame clones appear in the TCRdb table, and some are missing; sequencing was by immunoSEQ multiplex PCR. The table shows some 120,000 clones, with roughly four fifths occurring only once. Input material: PBMCs. The receptors derive from a woman in her forties or fifties in good health and CMV-seropositive.

The V call is TRBV19, the J call TRBJ1-3, with D unresolved. Germline-derived CDR1 and CDR2 are LNHDA and SQIVND (reference sequence). The CDR3 runs 14 residues. Trimming left V 3 bases short and J 0 bases short, with 6 bases between. In nucleotides, the CDR3 is TGTGCCAGTAGTATCGGGAACTCTGGAAACACCATATATTTT. Translated: CASSIGNSGNTIYF.

This clone was seen only a few times. The chain combines TRBV10-3 with TRBJ2-6, with TRBD1 matching 9 bases. In germline, CDR1 is ENHRY, CDR2 SYGVKD. The CDR3 runs 16 residues. The J segment lost 1 base and the V segment lost 5 bases, leaving 3 bases of the junction unmatched. In DNA form, the CDR3 reads TGTGCCATCAGTCCCGGGACAGGGTCTGGGGCCAACGTCCTGACTTTC. Protein: CAISPGTGSGANVLTF.

In this sample, this clone turned up a few times. The chain employs TRBV5-5 and TRBJ1-4, with D tentatively TRBD1 (6 bases). The CDR3 runs to 14 residues. CDR1 is SGHKS, CDR2 YYEKEE, per germline (reference sequence). V was trimmed by 4 bases and J by 4 bases, leaving 11 bases between them. DNA of the CDR3: TGTGCCAGCAGCCCTTCAGGGGATAATGAAAAACTGTTTTTT. Encoded protein: CASSPSGDNEKLFF. The full variable domain, completed using reference TRBV5-5 and TRBJ1-4, is DAGVTQSPTHLIKTRGQQVTLRCSPISGHKSVSWYQQVLGQGPQFIFQYYEKEERGRGNFPDRFSARQFPNYSSELNVNALLLGDSALYLCASSPSGDNEKLFFGSGTQLSVL.

V is TRBV28 and J is TRBJ2-2, with 7 bases aligning to TRBD1. Losses at the gene ends were 2 bases for V and 2 bases for J; bases not matched to a gene: 5. Per the germline V gene, CDR1 is MDHEN and CDR2 is SYDVKM. This CDR3 is built from 16 residues. Here the CDR3 DNA reads TGTGCCAGCAGTTTAAGGGACAGTGCCAACACCGGGGAGCTGTTTTTT. Translating gives CASSLRDSANTGELFF.

As DNA, the CDR3 is TGTGCCAGCAGCTTCCGGACAGGGGCCTACGAGCAGTACTTC. It yields the protein CASSFRTGAYEQYF. This chain joins TRBV5-6 and TRBJ2-7; 9 bases align to TRBD1. CDR3 length: 14 residues. The junction had 2 bases not matched to a gene; V was cut back by 2 bases and J by 2 bases. Germline V lookup: CDR1 SGHDT, CDR2 YYEEEE.

The CDR3, as DNA: TGTGCCAGCAGTTCCCCGGGACTCAACTACGAGCAGTACTTC. This encodes CASSSPGLNYEQYF. The chain employs TRBV6-6 and TRBJ2-7; a possible D gene is TRBD2 (6 bases). The CDR3 consists of 14 residues. Trimming left V 4 bases short and J 3 bases short, with 13 bases between. The germline gives CDR1 MNHNY, CDR2 SVGAGI (reference sequence).

The V call is TRBV6-1, the J call TRBJ2-5, with 12 nucleotides matching TRBD2. J gave up 1 base and V 2 bases, and 8 bases lay outside the gene matches. Germline values: CDR1 MNHNS, CDR2 SASEGT. The CDR3 has 18 amino acids. CDR3: CASSESWLAGGLQETQYF. In DNA, the CDR3 is TGTGCCAGCAGTGAAAGTTGGCTAGCGGGGGGGCTCCAAGAGACCCAGTACTTC.

The chain combines TRBV19 with TRBJ2-7; 10 bases agree with TRBD1. Germline trimming cut 6 bases from V and 6 bases from J; bases unmatched to any gene: 8. This CDR3 is built from 14 residues. Germline V lookup: CDR1 LNHDA, CDR2 SQIVND (reference sequence). This CDR3 is CASRGRDRGTEQYF. The DNA for the CDR3 is TGTGCCAGTAGGGGCCGGGACAGGGGAACCGAGCAGTACTTC.

The chain uses TRBV7-9 and TRBJ2-1; 9 bases map to TRBD1. Per the germline V gene, CDR1 is SEHNR and CDR2 is FQNEAQ (reference sequence). This CDR3 has 15 residues. V shed 4 bases, J shed 2 bases, and the junction held 3 bases outside the gene matches. The CDR3 sequence: CASSSRQGAYNEQFF. CDR3 nucleotide sequence: TGTGCCAGCAGCTCCCGACAGGGGGCCTACAATGAGCAGTTCTTC.

As for this clone: Other DNA sequences in the same sample also yield this CDR3. The chain combines TRBV29-1 with TRBJ1-5; 8 bases match TRBD1. V lost 7 bases, J lost 5 bases, and 10 bases stayed unmatched. There are 14 residues in the CDR3. CDR1 and CDR2 (germline): SQVTM, ANQGSEA. Written as DNA, the CDR3 is TGCAGCGCGCCCCCGCAGGGGGCACATCAGCCCCAGCATTTT. Amino acids: CSAPPQGAHQPQHF. Variable domain in full (rest from reference TRBV29-1 and TRBJ1-5): SAVISQKPSRDICQRGTSLTIQCQVDSQVTMMFWYRQQPGQSLTLIATANQGSEATYESGFVIDKFPISRPNLTFSTLTVSNMSPEDSSIYLCSAPPQGAHQPQHFGDGTRLSIL.

This sequence joins TRBV19 and TRBJ2-1; D unresolved. Germline CDR1 reads LNHDA; CDR2 reads SQIVND (reference sequence). The CDR3 consists of 13 residues. V lost 0 bases to trimming and J lost 4 bases, with 4 bases between them. The CDR3 DNA reads as TGTGCCAGTAGTATAGACAGTTACAATGAGCAGTTCTTC. Amino acid sequence: CASSIDSYNEQFF. Full variable domain (outside the CDR3, taken from reference TRBV19 and TRBJ2-1): DGGITQSPKYLFRKEGQNVTLSCEQNLNHDAMYWYRQDPGQGLRLIYYSQIVNDFQKGDIAEGYSVSREKKESFPLTVTSAQKNPTAFYLCASSIDSYNEQFFGPGTRLTVL.

The chain couples TRBV2 to TRBJ2-1; D is uncertain. This CDR3 region has 14 residues. Trimming took off 4 bases at V and 2 bases at J, with 9 bases between the two ends. Germline lookup yields CDR1 SNHLY and CDR2 FYNNEI. CDR3 loop: CASSGGSTYNEQFF. CDR3 coding DNA: TGTGCCAGCAGTGGAGGCTCGACCTACAATGAGCAGTTCTTC.

The gene calls are TRBV10-3 and TRBJ2-2, with TRBD1 matching over 8 bases. Germline CDR1 ENHRY, CDR2 SYGVKD. This CDR3 comprises 13 residues. V trimming: 10 bases; J trimming: 4 bases; junction bases outside the gene matches: 5. The CDR3: CATRQGSTGELFF. DNA of the CDR3: TGTGCCACTAGACAGGGGAGCACCGGGGAGCTGTTTTTT.

The chain employs TRBV18 and TRBJ1-2; D unclear. This CDR3 comprises 16 residues. Per the germline V gene, CDR1 is KGHSH and CDR2 is LQKENI. Deletions cut 4 bases from V and 4 bases from J, with 19 bases between. Here the CDR3 DNA reads TGTGCCAGCTCACAAGAACTTTTAGCCGTATCCTATGGCTACACCTTC. Its protein product is CASSQELLAVSYGYTF.

The chain recombines TRBV2 with TRBJ2-7, with 10 bases fitting TRBD1. V shed 10 bases, J shed 7 bases, and the junction held 10 bases outside the gene matches. The CDR3 sequence is 13 residues long. Germline V gene lookup returns CDR1 SNHLY and CDR2 FYNNEI. The CDR3: CANNRDRGYEQYF. CDR3 sequence (DNA): TGTGCCAACAACCGGGACAGGGGTTATGAGCAGTACTTC.